This TCR beta chain originates from a study of blood T cell repertoires in COVID-19. Study context: Sample material is recorded as cDNA or gDNA derived from T cells, B-cell-depleted T cells, or PBMCs.

The data were produced by immunoSEQ multiplex PCR, yet TCRdb's version contains in-frame clones alone and is incomplete. The sample consists of just over 300,000 clones, about 91% of them appearing once. Individuals aged 18 to 89 years were recruited from 24 US areas. Before being deemed recovered, Cohort 3 donors had two negative PCRs, clearance, or symptom resolution. Germline V gives CDR1 SNHLY, CDR2 FYNNEI. V lost 4 bases, J lost 0 bases, and 20 bases lay in between. The CDR3 totals 18 residues. The chain uses TRBV2 and TRBJ2-3; D perhaps matches TRBD2 (7 bases). The sample was PBMCs or T cells enriched from blood (not recorded which). The sequence derives from a woman aged 40 to 50 who had recovered from COVID-19. The CDR3 here is CASSVPEKGGMSTDTQYF. CDR3 nucleotide sequence: TGTGCCAGCAGTGTCCCAGAGAAGGGGGGGATGAGCACAGATACGCAGTATTTT.